The 22 T cell receptor beta chains below all came from one sample that was sequenced in a study of response to subunit inactivated influenza vaccine. Each CDR3 protein gets one entry after TCRdb re-called the RT-PCR reads with MiXCR. The sample has under 550,000 distinct CDR3 sequences, 7.6% seen once. The input for sequencing was PBMCs from blood, taken around 25 months after vaccination. These receptors were collected from a man between 50 and 69 years old who received an inactivated influenza vaccine.

This clonotype was counted between two and nine times. The J gene is TRBJ1-1, the V gene TRBV12-3 or TRBV12-4, with D hard to call. This CDR3 has 13 amino acids. V was pared by 7 bases and J by 5 bases, with 14 bases between. The CDR3 protein is CASKWQALTEAFF. The CDR3, as DNA: TGTGCCAGCAAGTGGCAGGCCCTAACTGAAGCTTTCTTT.

This clonotype was seen at least ten times. The rearrangement links TRBV7-6 to TRBJ2-7, with TRBD2 matching 8 bases. The CDR3 spans 18 residues. Germline V gene sequence: CDR1 SGHVS, CDR2 FNYEAQ. The V and J ends lost 1 base and 1 base, in that order; junction bases with no gene match: 12. CDR3 nucleotide sequence: TGTGCCAGCAGCTTAGGGCGGGGGGACGTATCGCCTTCCTACGAGCAGTACTTC. Its translation is CASSLGRGDVSPSYEQYF.

On this clonotype itself: This may be a read error, as it is one base from a much larger clone. V usage is TRBV30 and J usage is TRBJ1-1, with TRBD1 matching 7 bases. There are 11 residues in the CDR3. Germline V CDR1 and CDR2: GTSNPN, SVGIG (reference sequence). CDR3 sequence reads: CASSRGPEAFF. DNA of the CDR3: TGTGCCTCGAGTAGGGGGCCTGAAGCTTTCTTT.

This rearrangement joins TRBV5-1 to TRBJ2-5, with D uncertain. Trimming removed 5 bases at V and 5 bases at J, with 10 bases between. Per the germline V gene, CDR1 is SGHRS and CDR2 is YFSETQ. There are 12 residues in the CDR3. The CDR3 loop is CASRASIETQYF. The CDR3 DNA reads TGCGCCAGCAGGGCCTCGATCGAGACCCAGTACTTC.

This clonotype came up a few times. The gene calls are TRBV6-2 or TRBV6-3 and TRBJ2-1; 8 bases map to TRBD2. Germline V CDR1 and CDR2: MNHEY, SVGEGT. The CDR3 totals 14 residues. V gave up 8 bases and J gave up 2 bases; unmatched junction bases: 5. DNA for the CDR3: TGTGCCAGCCGTGGGACTAGTCCCTACAATGAGCAGTTCTTC. Its protein is CASRGTSPYNEQFF.

This chain joins TRBV27 and TRBJ2-7; D perhaps matches TRBD1 (6 bases). The CDR3 has 13 amino acids. CDR1 MNHEY and CDR2 SMNVEV come from the germline V gene (reference sequence). V dropped 3 bases and J dropped 2 bases, with 8 bases sitting between them. CDR3 sequence reads: CASSLGHTYEQYF. For the CDR3, the DNA is TGTGCCAGCAGTTTGGGACACACCTACGAGCAGTACTTC.

This clonotype turned up a few times. The V call is TRBV12-3 or TRBV12-4, the J call TRBJ2-7; tentatively, D is TRBD1 (6 bases). The V end lost 3 bases, the J end lost 6 bases, and 15 bases lay between the germline ends. This CDR3 region has 14 residues. DNA of the CDR3: TGTGCCAGCAGTTTCTTGGGGGCGAGGGGCGAGCAGTACTTC. Translated: CASSFLGARGEQYF.

This clonotype was counted a few times. Here the CDR3 reads CASSVSATTDTQYF. CDR3 DNA sequence: TGTGCCAGCAGCGTTAGCGCAACAACAGATACGCAGTATTTT. The V and J genes are TRBV9 and TRBJ2-3; the D gene is possibly TRBD2 (5 bases). There are 14 residues in the CDR3. Germline V CDR1 and CDR2: SGDLS, YYNGEE. The germline V and J ends were trimmed by 2 bases and 3 bases, with 10 bases remaining between them.

This clonotype was detected only a few times. The chain is built from TRBV6-5 and TRBJ2-4; D gene ambiguous. Germline V gene sequence: CDR1 MNHEY, CDR2 SVGAGI. CDR3 size: 15 residues. Trimming cost V 8 bases and J 7 bases, with 21 bases left between them. The CDR3 coding sequence is TGTGCCAGCCGTTCCGAAAGGGCCGTGGGCAACATTCAGTACTTC. Protein: CASRSERAVGNIQYF.

The chain has TRBV11-2 and TRBJ2-3; D is possibly TRBD2 (6 bases). Looked up from germline, CDR1 is SGHAT and CDR2 is FQNNGV. V lost 4 bases and J 3 bases, leaving 14 bases between the germline ends. The CDR3 loop spans 15 amino acids. The CDR3 here is CASSSTRLKTDTQYF. The CDR3, as DNA: TGTGCCAGCAGCTCGACTAGACTTAAAACAGATACGCAGTATTTT.

This clonotype was seen only a few times. The gene calls are TRBV12-5 and TRBJ1-2; the D gene is possibly TRBD1 (6 bases). V lost 2 bases to trimming and J lost 7 bases, with 20 bases between them. Germline CDR1 and CDR2: LGHNT and FRNRAP. This CDR3 has 16 residues. Here the CDR3 reads CASGLTTGQGGVGYTF. The CDR3 DNA is TGTGCTAGTGGTTTGACGACGGGACAAGGGGGTGTTGGCTACACCTTC.

The chain has TRBV20-1 and TRBJ2-5, with unresolved D. CDR3 length: 17 residues. Germline CDR1 reads DFQATT; CDR2 reads SNEGSKA (reference sequence). Trimming pared 1 base from V and 2 bases from J, leaving 20 bases between. CDR3 loop: CSARARLTRAVQETQYF. CDR3 sequence (DNA): TGCAGTGCTAGAGCGAGGCTAACAAGGGCGGTTCAAGAGACCCAGTACTTC.

This chain links TRBV7-3 with TRBJ2-2; D uncertain. Per the germline V gene, CDR1 is SGHTA and CDR2 is FQGTGA. V shed 0 bases and J shed 7 bases, with 9 bases lying between them. The CDR3 runs to 14 residues. The CDR3 protein is CASSLTYRDGELFF. The CDR3 coding sequence is TGTGCCAGCAGCTTAACGTATAGGGACGGGGAGCTGTTTTTT. Complete variable domain (other parts from reference TRBV7-3 and TRBJ2-2): GAGVSQTPSNKVTEKGKYVELRCDPISGHTALYWYRQSLGQGPEFLIYFQGTGAADDSGLPNDRFFAVRPEGSVSTLKIQRTERGDSAVYLCASSLTYRDGELFFGEGSRLTVL.

This clonotype was counted between two and nine times. The V call is TRBV13, the J call TRBJ2-1, with 8 bases lining up with TRBD2. Germline CDR1 reads PRHDT; CDR2 reads FYEKMQ (reference sequence). The CDR3 has 21 amino acids. V lost 5 bases and J lost 2; bases outside the gene matches: 23. CDR3 amino acids: CASSPDPGLAQSHGPYNEQFF. CDR3 nucleotides: TGTGCCAGCAGCCCGGACCCTGGACTAGCTCAAAGCCACGGACCCTACAATGAGCAGTTCTTC. The whole variable domain, remainder taken from reference TRBV13 and TRBJ2-1, is AAGVIQSPRHLIKEKRETATLKCYPIPRHDTVYWYQQGPGQDPQFLISFYEKMQSDKGSIPDRFSAQQFSDYHSELNMSSLELGDSALYFCASSPDPGLAQSHGPYNEQFFGPGTRLTVL.

This clonotype was counted at least ten times. The rearrangement links TRBV28 to TRBJ2-2; 8 bases align to TRBD2. This CDR3 has 16 residues. Germline trimming cut 5 bases from V and 1 base from J; bases unmatched to any gene: 6. Germline CDR1 and CDR2: MDHEN and SYDVKM. CDR3 bases: TGTGCCAGCAGTGCCACTAGCGGAAGGAACACCGGGGAGCTGTTTTTT. Amino acids: CASSATSGRNTGELFF.

This clonotype was observed a few times. This sequence joins TRBV21-1 and TRBJ2-3; the table's TRBD2 call for D was not verified on the DNA. TRBV21-1 is labeled a pseudogene. The CDR3 totals 19 residues. CDR3 DNA: TGTGCCAGCAGATCTACCGGGACTAGCGGGGGTTCTAGCACAGATACGCAGTATTTT. Protein sequence: CASRSTGTSGGSSTDTQYF.

The V gene is TRBV5-4, the J gene TRBJ2-1; 9 bases agree with TRBD1. V lost 3 bases and J lost 5; bases outside the gene matches: 6. Germline lookup yields CDR1 SGHNT and CDR2 YYREEE (reference sequence). The CDR3 contains 15 residues. The CDR3 spells CASSYDRGTDNEQFF. CDR3 sequence (DNA): TGTGCCAGCAGCTACGACAGGGGGACTGACAATGAGCAGTTCTTC.

This clonotype appeared many times. The J gene is TRBJ1-2, the V gene TRBV15; weak D call: TRBD1 (5 bases). This CDR3 has 15 residues. CDR1 and CDR2 (germline): LNHNV, YYDKDF (reference sequence). Trimming shortened V by 1 base and J by 4 bases, and 13 bases separated the two germline ends. The CDR3 region is CATSRAISTGYGYTF. The CDR3 coding sequence is TGTGCCACCAGCAGAGCCATCTCCACAGGCTATGGCTACACCTTC.

This clonotype was observed many times. This sequence joins TRBV7-9 and TRBJ1-1; D might be TRBD1 (6 bases). Trimming took 1 base from V and 10 from J, leaving 19 bases between them. CDR1 is SEHNR and CDR2 is FQNEAQ in the germline V gene (reference sequence). The CDR3 loop spans 15 amino acids. The CDR3 reads CASSLDAGAGRGAFF. The CDR3 DNA sequence: TGTGCCAGCAGCTTAGACGCGGGGGCAGGACGGGGAGCTTTCTTT. Based on the CDR3 plus reference TRBV7-9 and TRBJ1-1, the full variable domain is DTGVSQNPRHKITKRGQNVTFRCDPISEHNRLYWYRQTLGQGPEFLTYFQNEAQLEKSRLLSDRFSAERPKGSFSTLEIQRTEQGDSAMYLCASSLDAGAGRGAFFGQGTRLTVV.

This clonotype occurred a few times. V and J are TRBV6-1 and TRBJ1-1; D may be TRBD1 (6 bases). Trimming shortened V by 2 bases and J by 7 bases, and 17 bases separated the two germline ends. This CDR3 contains 15 residues. Germline V gives CDR1 MNHNS, CDR2 SASEGT. CDR3 bases: TGTGCCAGCAGTGAATTGGTCGCAGGGGCGAGTGAAGCTTTCTTT. Residues: CASSELVAGASEAFF.

This clonotype has more than one count but fewer than ten. The chain carries TRBV5-1 and TRBJ2-5; D is unresolved. With 2 bases removed from V and 4 bases from J, the gap between germline ends came to 9 bases. The CDR3 contains 13 residues. Germline CDR1 reads SGHRS; CDR2 reads YFSETQ. CDR3 nucleotides: TGCGCCAGCAGCTTCCAGGAAGGAGAGACCCAGTACTTC. The encoded protein is CASSFQEGETQYF. The variable domain in full, with the rest retrieved from reference TRBV5-1 and TRBJ2-5, is KAGVTQTPRYLIKTRGQQVTLSCSPISGHRSVSWYQQTPGQGLQFLFEYFSETQRNKGNFPGRFSGRQFSNSRSEMNVSTLELGDSALYLCASSFQEGETQYFGPGTRLLVL.

The chain couples TRBV7-2 to TRBJ2-3, with no clear D. The germline V gene encodes CDR1 SGHTA and CDR2 FQGNSA. Trimming removed 2 bases from V and 4 bases from J, with 7 bases in between. There are 13 residues in the CDR3. The CDR3 spells CASSLCFADTQYF. The CDR3 DNA sequence: TGTGCCAGCAGCTTATGCTTCGCAGATACGCAGTATTTT.